The rows below give T cell receptor beta chains drawn from one sample of a study of T cell responses to AZD1222 COVID-19 vaccine. The repertoire was sequenced with immunoSEQ multiplex PCR; TCRdb's copy has only in-frame clones and lacks some. Found here are 100,000 to 150,000 clones, about nine tenths of them singletons; the top ten hold 6.5% to 8.5%. Sequenced material: peripheral blood, taken on day 0 of AZD1222 vaccination. These receptors all come from an adult in good health. Both conserved end residues are part of each CDR3. Fields, in order: V gene, J gene, D gene, clone size, CDR3 DNA, CDR3 protein. The D gene is left open where the match is weak. Some rows have no size entry. The others give once, few or many, or a class for an expanded clone.

V gene: TRBV19; J gene: TRBJ2-7; D gene: .; clone size: .; CDR3 DNA: TGTGCCAGTAGTGGGGGTTACCACGAGCAGTACTTC; CDR3 protein: CASSGGYHEQYF
V gene: TRBV19; J gene: TRBJ2-2; D gene: TRBD1; clone size: .; CDR3 DNA: TGTGCCAGTAGTGGAAGGACAGGGGGCACCGGGGAGCTGTTTTTT; CDR3 protein: CASSGRTGGTGELFF
V gene: TRBV7-2; J gene: TRBJ2-5; D gene: .; clone size: .; CDR3 DNA: TGTGCCAGCAGCCGCGAGAGTAAGCAAGAGACCCAGTACTTC; CDR3 protein: CASSRESKQETQYF
V gene: TRBV3-1/TRBV3-2; J gene: TRBJ2-6; D gene: .; clone size: .; CDR3 DNA: TGTGCCAGCAGCCAATTACTCTCTGGGGCCAACGTCCTGACTTTC; CDR3 protein: CASSQLLSGANVLTF
V gene: TRBV5-6; J gene: TRBJ1-5; D gene: .; clone size: .; CDR3 DNA: TGTGCCAGCAGCCCCTCGGGTGGCAGGGGCAATCAGCCCCAGCATTTT; CDR3 protein: CASSPSGGRGNQPQHF
V gene: TRBV6-5; J gene: TRBJ2-3; D gene: .; clone size: .; CDR3 DNA: TGTGCCAGCAGCCTAGAGAGGGAAGATACGCAGTATTTT; CDR3 protein: CASSLEREDTQYF
V gene: TRBV28; J gene: TRBJ1-2; D gene: .; clone size: few; CDR3 DNA: TGTGCCAGCAGTTCCGGGGCTGCCTATGGCTACACCTTC; CDR3 protein: CASSSGAAYGYTF
V gene: TRBV19; J gene: TRBJ2-2; D gene: TRBD1; clone size: few; CDR3 DNA: TGTGCCAGTTCGAGGACAGGGATCACCGGGGAGCTGTTTTTT; CDR3 protein: CASSRTGITGELFF
V gene: TRBV11-2; J gene: TRBJ1-2; D gene: .; clone size: .; CDR3 DNA: TGTGCCAGCAGCTTGCGGGACGCCTCTAACTATGGCTACACCTTC; CDR3 protein: CASSLRDASNYGYTF
V gene: TRBV15; J gene: TRBJ2-1; D gene: TRBD1; clone size: once; CDR3 DNA: TGTGCCAGCCGACAGGGTTTCCCCTACAATGAGCAGTTCTTC; CDR3 protein: CASRQGFPYNEQFF
V gene: TRBV9; J gene: TRBJ2-7; D gene: .; clone size: .; CDR3 DNA: TGTGCCAGCAGCCCCGGGACGGGAATCTACGAGCAGTACTTC; CDR3 protein: CASSPGTGIYEQYF
V gene: TRBV6-5; J gene: TRBJ1-1; D gene: .; clone size: .; CDR3 DNA: TGTGCCAGCAGTTACATCCCGGGGAACACTGAAGCTTTCTTT; CDR3 protein: CASSYIPGNTEAFF
V gene: TRBV6-2/TRBV6-3; J gene: TRBJ2-1; D gene: TRBD2; clone size: .; CDR3 DNA: TGTGCCAGCAGTAGGACTAGCGGGGGGTATGAGCAGTTCTTC; CDR3 protein: CASSRTSGGYEQFF
V gene: TRBV6-1; J gene: TRBJ1-2; D gene: .; clone size: .; CDR3 DNA: TGTGCCAGCAGTGACAGGGCCCGCTCATATGGCTACACCTTC; CDR3 protein: CASSDRARSYGYTF
V gene: TRBV19; J gene: TRBJ2-7; D gene: .; clone size: .; CDR3 DNA: TGTGCCAGTAGTATACGGGGAGGTTACGAGCAGTACTTC; CDR3 protein: CASSIRGGYEQYF
V gene: TRBV20-1; J gene: TRBJ1-1; D gene: .; clone size: .; CDR3 DNA: TGCAGTGCTAGGGAGAACACTGAAGCTTTCTTT; CDR3 protein: CSARENTEAFF
V gene: TRBV6-5; J gene: TRBJ1-2; D gene: .; clone size: .; CDR3 DNA: TGTGCCAGCAGTCTCCGCTATGGCTACACCTTC; CDR3 protein: CASSLRYGYTF
V gene: TRBV6-5; J gene: TRBJ2-2; D gene: .; clone size: .; CDR3 DNA: TGTGCCAGCAGTTACCGTCGGGTCGGGGAGCTGTTTTTT; CDR3 protein: CASSYRRVGELFF
V gene: TRBV18; J gene: TRBJ1-1; D gene: .; clone size: .; CDR3 DNA: TGTGCCAGCTCACCCCAGGGGTTAGACTCCATGAACACTGAAGCTTTCTTT; CDR3 protein: CASSPQGLDSMNTEAFF
V gene: TRBV6-1; J gene: TRBJ1-6; D gene: .; clone size: .; CDR3 DNA: TGTGCCAGCAGTGAGTGGCCGAGCTCCTATAATTCACCCCTCCACTTT; CDR3 protein: CASSEWPSSYNSPLHF
V gene: TRBV10-1; J gene: TRBJ1-2; D gene: TRBD1; clone size: .; CDR3 DNA: TGCGCCAGCAGTGCCGGGACAGACTATGGCTACACCTTC; CDR3 protein: CASSAGTDYGYTF
V gene: TRBV6-5; J gene: TRBJ2-6; D gene: .; clone size: .; CDR3 DNA: TGTGCCAGCAGTTACGTCCGCTCTGGGGCCAACGTCCTGACTTTC; CDR3 protein: CASSYVRSGANVLTF
V gene: TRBV19; J gene: TRBJ2-7; D gene: TRBD1; clone size: .; CDR3 DNA: TGTGCCAGTTGGGACAGGGAAATAGGGGACTCCTACGAGCAGTACTTC; CDR3 protein: CASWDREIGDSYEQYF
V gene: TRBV27; J gene: TRBJ1-2; D gene: .; clone size: .; CDR3 DNA: TGTGCCAGCAGTTTAGGGGGGGCTGACGGCTACACCTTC; CDR3 protein: CASSLGGADGYTF
V gene: TRBV24-1; J gene: TRBJ1-4; D gene: TRBD1; clone size: .; CDR3 DNA: TGTGCCACCAGTGGCACAGGGGGGGATAAACTGTTTTTT; CDR3 protein: CATSGTGGDKLFF
V gene: TRBV12-3/TRBV12-4; J gene: TRBJ2-3; D gene: .; clone size: .; CDR3 DNA: TGTGCCAGCTCAGAGTCCGATACGCAGTATTTT; CDR3 protein: CASSESDTQYF
V gene: TRBV4-1; J gene: TRBJ2-7; D gene: TRBD2; clone size: .; CDR3 DNA: TGCGCCAGCAGCCAAGGACTAGCGGTCCGCTACGAGCAGTACTTC; CDR3 protein: CASSQGLAVRYEQYF
V gene: TRBV18; J gene: TRBJ2-5; D gene: .; clone size: .; CDR3 DNA: TGTGCCAGCTCTGCGACACTGAAAGAGACCCAGTACTTC; CDR3 protein: CASSATLKETQYF
V gene: TRBV2; J gene: TRBJ1-4; D gene: .; clone size: .; CDR3 DNA: TGTGCCAGCAAACCAGGGTCCGCCCCTAATGAAAAACTGTTTTTT; CDR3 protein: CASKPGSAPNEKLFF
V gene: TRBV3-1/TRBV3-2; J gene: TRBJ2-1; D gene: .; clone size: .; CDR3 DNA: TGTGCCAGCAGCCAAGATCGGGCTCCCTACAATGAGCAGTTCTTC; CDR3 protein: CASSQDRAPYNEQFF
V gene: TRBV24-1; J gene: TRBJ2-5; D gene: TRBD1; clone size: .; CDR3 DNA: TGTGCCACCAGTGACGCTGGACAGGGAAGTAAAGAGACCCAGTACTTC; CDR3 protein: CATSDAGQGSKETQYF
V gene: TRBV6-5; J gene: TRBJ1-1; D gene: TRBD1; clone size: .; CDR3 DNA: TGTGCCAGCAGTTACTTGACGGGACAGGGTGGTACGGGAGCTTTCTTT; CDR3 protein: CASSYLTGQGGTGAFF
V gene: TRBV30; J gene: TRBJ1-3; D gene: .; clone size: .; CDR3 DNA: TGTGCCTGGAGAGTCGAAAACACCATATATTTT; CDR3 protein: CAWRVENTIYF
V gene: TRBV25-1; J gene: TRBJ1-1; D gene: .; clone size: .; CDR3 DNA: TGTGCCAGCAGTGCAGCCGGGGCTAAGACTGAAGCTTTCTTT; CDR3 protein: CASSAAGAKTEAFF
V gene: TRBV6-6; J gene: TRBJ1-1; D gene: .; clone size: .; CDR3 DNA: TGTGCCAGCAGTTACTCGATGCAGGGGCAAGCTTTCTTT; CDR3 protein: CASSYSMQGQAFF
V gene: TRBV19; J gene: TRBJ2-5; D gene: .; clone size: .; CDR3 DNA: TGTGCCAGTAGTAAGGCAGACCAAGAGACCCAGTACTTC; CDR3 protein: CASSKADQETQYF
V gene: TRBV19; J gene: TRBJ1-4; D gene: .; clone size: once; CDR3 DNA: TGTGCCAGTAGTATCATCCAGGGAGCAAGGGAAGGGCTGTTTTTT; CDR3 protein: CASSIIQGAREGLFF
V gene: TRBV3-1/TRBV3-2; J gene: TRBJ1-2; D gene: .; clone size: .; CDR3 DNA: TGTGCCAGCAGCAACCGAGGGGGGCACGCTAACTATGGCTACACCTTC; CDR3 protein: CASSNRGGHANYGYTF
V gene: TRBV5-5; J gene: TRBJ2-7; D gene: .; clone size: .; CDR3 DNA: TGTGCCAGCAGTTCTTTTACCTACGAGCAGTACTTC; CDR3 protein: CASSSFTYEQYF
V gene: TRBV19; J gene: TRBJ2-3; D gene: .; clone size: once; CDR3 DNA: TGTGCCAGTAGTGCCCCACCTGGAAGTACGCAGTATTTT; CDR3 protein: CASSAPPGSTQYF
V gene: TRBV20-1; J gene: TRBJ2-2; D gene: TRBD1; clone size: many; CDR3 DNA: TGCAGTGCTAGTCGACAGGGGGCCTGGGAGCTGTTTTTT; CDR3 protein: CSASRQGAWELFF
V gene: TRBV11-2; J gene: TRBJ2-2; D gene: .; clone size: .; CDR3 DNA: TGTGCCAGCAGGGGGACGAGAACGAACACCGGGGAGCTGTTTTTT; CDR3 protein: CASRGTRTNTGELFF
V gene: TRBV7-3; J gene: TRBJ2-1; D gene: TRBD2; clone size: .; CDR3 DNA: TGTGCCAGCCGGGGGGAGGACAATGAGCAGTTCTTC; CDR3 protein: CASRGEDNEQFF
V gene: TRBV6-5; J gene: TRBJ2-7; D gene: .; clone size: .; CDR3 DNA: TGTGCCAGCAGAGAGGTCCCCCACGAGCAGTACTTC; CDR3 protein: CASREVPHEQYF
V gene: TRBV4-1; J gene: TRBJ1-1; D gene: .; clone size: once; CDR3 DNA: TGCGCCAGCAGCCAAGTCCCCCGTGGGAACACTGAAGCTTTCTTT; CDR3 protein: CASSQVPRGNTEAFF
V gene: TRBV28; J gene: TRBJ2-6; D gene: .; clone size: .; CDR3 DNA: TGTGCCAGCAGTTTTGAGTCCTCTGGGGCCAACGTCCTGACTTTC; CDR3 protein: CASSFESSGANVLTF
V gene: TRBV28; J gene: TRBJ1-4; D gene: .; clone size: .; CDR3 DNA: TGTGCCAGCAGTCAGACAGCCGGTAATGAAAAACTGTTTTTT; CDR3 protein: CASSQTAGNEKLFF
V gene: TRBV18; J gene: TRBJ1-5; D gene: .; clone size: .; CDR3 DNA: TGTGCCAGCTCAGGGGGAGAGGATCAGCCCCAGCATTTT; CDR3 protein: CASSGGEDQPQHF
V gene: TRBV18; J gene: TRBJ2-1; D gene: TRBD2; clone size: .; CDR3 DNA: TGTGCCAGCTCACCACCGCTAGCGGGGGCCAATGAGCAGTTCTTC; CDR3 protein: CASSPPLAGANEQFF
V gene: TRBV9; J gene: TRBJ1-2; D gene: .; clone size: once; CDR3 DNA: TGTGCCAGCAAATCGACAGTGGCGTTCGGCTACACCTTC; CDR3 protein: CASKSTVAFGYTF
V gene: TRBV18; J gene: TRBJ2-5; D gene: .; clone size: .; CDR3 DNA: TGTGCCAGCTCACCGCGGCAGCAAGAGACCCAGTACTTC; CDR3 protein: CASSPRQQETQYF
V gene: TRBV4-2; J gene: TRBJ2-3; D gene: .; clone size: .; CDR3 DNA: TGTGCCAGCAGCCAAACCGAGATAAGCACAGATACGCAGTATTTT; CDR3 protein: CASSQTEISTDTQYF
V gene: TRBV19; J gene: TRBJ2-1; D gene: .; clone size: .; CDR3 DNA: TGTGCCAGTTCGCAGGCGGGGGCTTACAATGAGCAGTTCTTC; CDR3 protein: CASSQAGAYNEQFF
V gene: TRBV4-3; J gene: TRBJ2-1; D gene: TRBD2; clone size: .; CDR3 DNA: TGCGCCAGCAGCCAAGATATCTTGGGGGGGGGATACAATGAGCAGTTCTTC; CDR3 protein: CASSQDILGGGYNEQFF
V gene: TRBV28; J gene: TRBJ1-4; D gene: .; clone size: .; CDR3 DNA: TGTGCCAGCAGTTTGGCCGAGGGGCGTGGCGAAAAACTGTTTTTT; CDR3 protein: CASSLAEGRGEKLFF
V gene: TRBV5-1; J gene: TRBJ2-3; D gene: .; clone size: .; CDR3 DNA: TGCGCCAGCAGCACTAGGTTCGGGGGAGTCACAGATACGCAGTATTTT; CDR3 protein: CASSTRFGGVTDTQYF
V gene: TRBV2; J gene: TRBJ1-6; D gene: .; clone size: .; CDR3 DNA: TGTGCCAGCAGTGAGTTGGGAAAGTACAATTCACCCCTCCACTTT; CDR3 protein: CASSELGKYNSPLHF
V gene: TRBV6-5; J gene: TRBJ2-7; D gene: .; clone size: .; CDR3 DNA: TGTGCCAGCAGGACGGACTCCTACGAGCAGTACTTC; CDR3 protein: CASRTDSYEQYF
V gene: TRBV30; J gene: TRBJ2-2; D gene: .; clone size: .; CDR3 DNA: TGTGCCTGGAGCCTGATATTCGGGGAGCTGTTTTTT; CDR3 protein: CAWSLIFGELFF